The 32 T cell receptor beta chains reported below all come from one sample, sequenced in a study of beta chain features in type 1 diabetes. As every portion of the isolated RNA was reverse transcribed, the sequencing read expressed TCRB transcripts. Profiling relied on immunoSEQ multiplex PCR, and the TCRdb table lists in-frame clones only, not all of them. Seen here are under 450,000 clones, approximately 15% observed once, and the top ten hold approximately 0.038%. The sequenced sample was naive CD4+ T cells from blood. Source of these receptors: a man under 40 in good health.

This clone has more than one count but fewer than ten. This chain uses TRBV2 with TRBJ2-3; a weak D match, TRBD2 (6 bases). Per the germline V gene, CDR1 is SNHLY and CDR2 is FYNNEI. This CDR3 comprises 15 residues. Deletions cut 4 bases from V and 5 bases from J, with 16 bases between. This chain's CDR3 is CASSVTGGRKDTQYF. DNA of the CDR3: TGTGCCAGCAGTGTTACCGGGGGACGAAAAGATACGCAGTATTTT.

This clone was seen only a few times. The chain joins TRBV6-5 to TRBJ1-5; D may be TRBD1 (5 bases). There are 15 residues in the CDR3. Germline V gives CDR1 MNHEY, CDR2 SVGAGI. The V and J ends lost 4 bases and 0 bases respectively, with 10 bases between them. The CDR3 bases are TGTGCCAGCAGTTTCAGGGAGGGTAGCAATCAGCCCCAGCATTTT. This codes for CASSFREGSNQPQHF.

The rearrangement uses TRBV7-2 and TRBJ2-1; TRBD2 aligns across 11 bases. V trimming: 5 bases; J trimming: 6 bases; junction bases outside the gene matches: 3. The germline CDR1 and CDR2 sequences are SGHTA and FQGNSA. The CDR3 length is 14 residues. CDR3 in DNA: TGTGCCAGCAGCCCAGGACTAGCGGGCAATGAGCAGTTCTTC. It translates to CASSPGLAGNEQFF.

This clone was counted between two and nine times. V is TRBV5-1 and J is TRBJ2-2; 7 positions match TRBD2. The CDR3 is made up of 16 amino acids. From germline, CDR1 is SGHRS and CDR2 YFSETQ. Unmatched junction bases numbered 8, after V lost 0 bases and J lost 6 bases. The CDR3 DNA reads TGCGCCAGCAGCTTGGTTGGCGGGAGCAAGGCCGGGGAGCTGTTTTTT. Protein sequence: CASSLVGGSKAGELFF. The full variable domain, with the rest looked up from reference TRBV5-1 and TRBJ2-2, is KAGVTQTPRYLIKTRGQQVTLSCSPISGHRSVSWYQQTPGQGLQFLFEYFSETQRNKGNFPGRFSGRQFSNSRSEMNVSTLELGDSALYLCASSLVGGSKAGELFFGEGSRLTVL.

This chain joins TRBV4-1 and TRBJ1-2; D gene ambiguous. Germline CDR1 reads MGHRA; CDR2 reads YSYEKL. V lost 0 bases and J 8 bases, leaving 10 bases between the germline ends. The CDR3 has 13 residues. The CDR3 DNA is TGCGCCAGCAGCCAAGATCCCGATCGAGGCTACACCTTC. Its translation is CASSQDPDRGYTF.

V and J are TRBV7-7 and TRBJ2-7, with D possibly TRBD2 on 5 matching bases. Per the germline V gene, CDR1 is SSHAT and CDR2 is FNYEAQ (reference sequence). Trimming pared 5 bases from V and 6 bases from J, leaving 14 bases between. The CDR3 length is 13 residues. DNA of the CDR3: TGTGCCAGCAGCGAAATGAGGGAAGGCGAGCAGTACTTC. It is translated as CASSEMREGEQYF.

This clone came up a few times. The V call is TRBV21-1, the J call TRBJ2-3; the table's D call of TRBD2 was not tested on the DNA. TRBV21-1 is a recognized pseudogene. CDR3 length equals 19 residues. The CDR3 sequence: CASSKQAKGTSGGGDTQYF. CDR3 sequence (DNA): TGTGCCAGCAGCAAACAGGCTAAAGGGACTAGCGGGGGTGGAGATACGCAGTATTTT.

A note on this clone: The sample has other DNA sequences that encode this CDR3 too. V and J are TRBV20-1 and TRBJ1-3; D uncertain. The germline V gene encodes CDR1 DFQATT and CDR2 SNEGSKA (reference sequence). V lost 6 bases, J lost 0 bases, and 3 bases lay in between. This CDR3 comprises 11 residues. The CDR3 DNA reads as TGCAGTGCGAGCTCTGGAAACACCATATATTTT. Translation: CSASSGNTIYF.

The genes are TRBV7-2 and TRBJ1-1; 7 bases map to TRBD1. CDR1 and CDR2 from the germline V gene are SGHTA and FQGNSA. The CDR3 covers 12 residues. The ends lost 2 bases at V and 8 bases at J; junction bases unmatched: 2. The CDR3 region is CASSLKGQEAFF. DNA for the CDR3: TGTGCCAGCAGCTTAAAGGGACAGGAAGCTTTCTTT.

This clone was counted a few times. This chain connects TRBV4-2 to TRBJ2-3; TRBD2 matches 11 bases. The CDR3 has 17 residues. Germline V lookup: CDR1 LGHNA, CDR2 YNFKEQ. With V trimmed by 0 bases and J by 3 bases, 5 bases remained unmatched. The CDR3 spells CASSQEGASGRTDTQYF. The CDR3, as DNA: TGTGCCAGCAGCCAAGAAGGAGCTAGCGGGAGGACAGATACGCAGTATTTT.

The gene calls are TRBV29-1 and TRBJ2-1; D may be TRBD1 (5 bases). The V gene's germline CDR1 is SQVTM and CDR2 ANQGSEA. The CDR3 consists of 14 residues. The V end lost 3 bases, the J end lost 2 bases, and 11 bases lay between the germline ends. CDR3 sequence (DNA): TGCAGCGTTGACCAGGGTTTTCCCTACAATGAGCAGTTCTTC. It encodes CSVDQGFPYNEQFF.

This clone appeared a few times. The V call is TRBV29-1, the J call TRBJ1-4; a possible D gene is TRBD1 (5 bases). Germline CDR1 and CDR2: SQVTM and ANQGSEA. Deletions cut 7 bases from V and 7 bases from J, with 13 bases between. This CDR3 region has 12 residues. This chain's CDR3 is CSARVVGEKLFF. DNA of the CDR3: TGCAGCGCCAGGGTAGTGGGTGAAAAACTGTTTTTT.

This clone turned up a few times. This chain connects TRBV7-2 to TRBJ2-5, with unresolved D. Germline CDR1 and CDR2: SGHTA and FQGNSA. V was shortened by 5 bases and J by 0 bases, with 7 bases between the two germline ends. There are 13 residues in the CDR3. The CDR3 reads CASSRINQETQYF. CDR3 coding DNA: TGTGCCAGCAGCCGAATAAACCAAGAGACCCAGTACTTC.

This clone was detected only a few times. The chain combines TRBV9 with TRBJ2-1, with 15 bases matching TRBD2. The CDR3 runs 18 residues. Germline CDR1 is SGDLS and CDR2 is YYNGEE. V shed 5 bases and J 6 bases; nucleotides not matched to a gene: 12. CDR3: CASSRTSGRAFRGNEQFF. CDR3 DNA: TGTGCCAGCAGTCGGACTAGCGGGAGGGCCTTTCGAGGCAATGAGCAGTTCTTC.

This clone has a handful of counts. CDR3 bases: TGTGCCAGCAGTTTTCTGACGGACAATCAGCCCCAGCATTTT. It translates to CASSFLTDNQPQHF. The chain recombines TRBV28 with TRBJ1-5, with D hard to call. V was trimmed by 3 bases and J by 3 bases, leaving 9 bases between them. The length of the CDR3 is 14 residues. The V gene's germline CDR1 is MDHEN and CDR2 SYDVKM. Using reference TRBV28 and TRBJ1-5 for the parts outside the CDR3, the full variable domain is DVKVTQSSRYLVKRTGEKVFLECVQDMDHENMFWYRQDPGLGLRLIYFSYDVKMKEKGDIPEGYSVSREKKERFSLILESASTNQTSMYLCASSFLTDNQPQHFGDGTRLSIL.

There are a few counts of this clone. The chain is built from TRBV4-1 and TRBJ1-6; D call uncertain. Trimming shortened V by 0 bases and J by 9 bases, and 0 bases separated the two germline ends. The CDR3 loop spans 11 amino acids. Germline CDR1 MGHRA, CDR2 YSYEKL. The CDR3: CASSQDSPLHF. The CDR3 nucleotides read TGCGCCAGCAGCCAAGATTCACCCCTCCACTTT.

This clone has just a few counts. V and J are TRBV19 and TRBJ2-7, with a weak D call TRBD1 (5 bases). The CDR3 is 14 amino acids. Germline CDR1 and CDR2: LNHDA and SQIVND (reference sequence). The ends were cut back, 1 base at V and 0 bases at J, with 7 bases in the middle. The CDR3 nucleotides read TGTGCCAGTAGTATAGCAGACAGCTCCTACGAGCAGTACTTC. This translates into CASSIADSSYEQYF.

The J gene is TRBJ2-7, the V gene TRBV7-2, with D perhaps assigned TRBD1 or TRBD2 (5 bases each). The germline CDR1 and CDR2 sequences are SGHTA and FQGNSA. The CDR3 sequence is 13 residues long. Between the trimmed V and J ends, which lost 6 bases and 3 bases, there was a span of 12 bases. CDR3 in amino acids: CASSWGLGYEQYF. The CDR3 DNA follows: TGTGCCAGCAGTTGGGGGTTAGGCTACGAGCAGTACTTC.

This chain links TRBV6-5 with TRBJ2-5; D is unclear. Germline lookup yields CDR1 MNHEY and CDR2 SVGAGI. There are 12 residues in the CDR3. Trimming shortened V by 6 bases and J by 5 bases, and 10 bases separated the two germline ends. The CDR3 coding sequence is TGTGCCAGCAGGAAGCTAGGGGAGACCCAGTACTTC. This sequence encodes CASRKLGETQYF.

This clone was seen more than once but under ten times. The chain combines TRBV5-5 with TRBJ1-2, with 7 bases aligning to TRBD1. J was trimmed by 4 bases and V by 6 bases; bases with no gene match: 9. The germline V gene encodes CDR1 SGHKS and CDR2 YYEKEE (reference sequence). The CDR3 consists of 14 residues. The CDR3 loop reads CASTPGQMTYGYTF. For the CDR3, the DNA is TGTGCCAGCACCCCGGGACAGATGACCTATGGCTACACCTTC.

The chain carries TRBV9 and TRBJ2-7; D is uncertain. The CDR3 runs 14 residues. Trimming cost V 4 bases and J 5 bases, with 16 bases left between them. CDR1 SGDLS and CDR2 YYNGEE come from the germline V gene. The CDR3 spells CASSPSAVHDEQYF. CDR3 bases: TGTGCCAGCAGCCCCTCCGCGGTCCACGACGAGCAGTACTTC.

With regard to this clone: The identical CDR3 is also encoded by other nucleotide sequences in the sample. The rearrangement joins TRBV5-1 to TRBJ2-5, with TRBD1 matching over 8 bases. CDR3 size: 14 residues. V shed 0 bases, J shed 5 bases, and the junction held 3 bases outside the gene matches. Germline V lookup: CDR1 SGHRS, CDR2 YFSETQ. The CDR3 DNA reads TGCGCCAGCAGCTTGGGACAGGGGTCGGAGACCCAGTACTTC. Encoded protein: CASSLGQGSETQYF.

V gene TRBV27 combines with J gene TRBJ2-5; D gene unclear. Germline V gene sequence: CDR1 MNHEY, CDR2 SMNVEV (reference sequence). The ends were cut back, 6 bases at V and 1 base at J, with 18 bases in the middle. The CDR3 has 16 amino acids. The CDR3 DNA follows: TGTGCCAGCAGGACTTTTACCGTCACTACCCAAGAGACCCAGTACTTC. Its translation: CASRTFTVTTQETQYF.

The sample holds a few counts of this clone. This chain links TRBV28 with TRBJ2-1; 8 positions agree with TRBD1. V lost 2 bases and J lost 6; bases outside the gene matches: 6. The CDR3 length is 15 residues. Germline lookup yields CDR1 MDHEN and CDR2 SYDVKM. The CDR3 coding sequence is TGTGCCAGCAGTTTAGCCGGACAGGGTAGCAATGAGCAGTTCTTC. This translates into CASSLAGQGSNEQFF.

Comment on this clone: Other DNA sequences in this specimen translate into the identical CDR3. This chain links TRBV5-1 with TRBJ2-1; D gene ambiguous. CDR1 is SGHRS, CDR2 YFSETQ, per germline. V dropped 0 bases and J dropped 5 bases, with 3 bases sitting between them. The CDR3 consists of 12 residues. The CDR3 region is CASSLVNNEQFF. In DNA, the CDR3 is TGCGCCAGCAGCTTGGTGAACAATGAGCAGTTCTTC.

This clone showed up just a few times. This sequence joins TRBV19 and TRBJ1-1; possible D gene TRBD1, 5 bases. Per germline, CDR1 LNHDA and CDR2 SQIVND (reference sequence). V dropped 7 bases and J dropped 5 bases, with 17 bases sitting between them. The CDR3 is made up of 14 amino acids. This CDR3 is CASTAPGLRTEAFF. CDR3 in DNA: TGTGCCAGTACCGCGCCAGGGTTGAGGACTGAAGCTTTCTTT.

Note on this clone: This CDR3 is also generated by other DNA sequences in the sample. The chain joins TRBV23-1 to TRBJ2-3; 12 bases match TRBD2. TRBV23-1 is recorded as an ORF, its role being uncertain. This CDR3 region has 16 residues. V lost 4 bases and J lost 2; bases outside the gene matches: 4. Here the CDR3 DNA reads TGCGCCAGCAGTCTGACTAGCGGGAGTTCCACAGATACGCAGTATTTT. It translates to CASSLTSGSSTDTQYF.

The chain couples TRBV27 to TRBJ2-5; no clear D. V was shortened by 0 bases and J by 9 bases, with 14 bases between the two germline ends. Germline values: CDR1 MNHEY, CDR2 SMNVEV (reference sequence). The CDR3 spans 14 residues. Written as DNA, the CDR3 is TGTGCCAGCAGTTTATCGATAGGCGCTGGGGCCCAGTACTTC. Protein: CASSLSIGAGAQYF.

The genes are TRBV29-1 and TRBJ2-1; D unclear. This CDR3 is 12 amino acids long. From germline, CDR1 is SQVTM and CDR2 ANQGSEA. V gave up 4 bases and J gave up 7 bases, with 11 bases separating them. The CDR3 sequence: CSVGQFGNEQFF. As DNA, the CDR3 is TGCAGCGTTGGGCAATTTGGGAATGAGCAGTTCTTC.

For the CDR3, the DNA is TGCGCCAGCCGGGGGGAGACCCAGTACTTC. This translates into CASRGETQYF. The chain employs TRBV5-1 and TRBJ2-5; D perhaps matches TRBD2 (6 bases). The germline V gene has CDR1 SGHRS and CDR2 YFSETQ. The CDR3 covers 10 residues. V lost 7 bases to trimming and J lost 5 bases, with 6 bases between them.

This clone occurred a few times. The rearrangement links TRBV29-1 to TRBJ1-4, with D uncertain. Trimming took 4 bases from V and 7 from J, leaving 13 bases between them. The germline CDR1 and CDR2 sequences are SQVTM and ANQGSEA. The CDR3 totals 13 residues. The CDR3 nucleotides read TGCAGCGTTGCTATGTTTATCGGTGAAAAACTGTTTTTT. It specifies CSVAMFIGEKLFF.

This clone was observed a handful of times. This may be a read error: a much more frequent sequence differs by one nucleotide. Within the sample, other DNA sequences also encode this same CDR3. This chain links TRBV7-2 with TRBJ2-3; D remains ambiguous. Germline CDR1 SGHTA, CDR2 FQGNSA. V lost 0 bases to trimming and J lost 4 bases, with 2 bases between them. CDR3 length equals 12 residues. CDR3 sequence reads: CASSLAADTQYF. The DNA for the CDR3 is TGTGCCAGCAGCTTAGCGGCAGATACGCAGTATTTT.